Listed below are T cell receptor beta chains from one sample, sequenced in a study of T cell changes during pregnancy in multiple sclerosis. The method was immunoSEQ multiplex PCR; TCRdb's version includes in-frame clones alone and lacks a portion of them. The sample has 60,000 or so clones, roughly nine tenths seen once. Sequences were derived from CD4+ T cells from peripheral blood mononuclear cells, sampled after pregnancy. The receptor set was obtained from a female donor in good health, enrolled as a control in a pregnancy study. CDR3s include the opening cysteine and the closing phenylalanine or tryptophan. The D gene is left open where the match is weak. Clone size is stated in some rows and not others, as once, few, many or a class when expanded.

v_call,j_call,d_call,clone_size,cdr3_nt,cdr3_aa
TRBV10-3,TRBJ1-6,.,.,TGTGCCATCAGTGAGAGCGGGCGGGGGGGAGCTTCACCCCTCCACTTT,CAISESGRGGASPLHF
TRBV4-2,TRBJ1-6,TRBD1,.,TGTGCCAGCAGCCAAGATAATTCAGGGGGTTCAAATTCACCCCTCCACTTT,CASSQDNSGGSNSPLHF
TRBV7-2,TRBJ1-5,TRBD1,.,TGTGCCAGCAGCCCATGGACAGGGGTTAATCAGCCCCAGCATTTT,CASSPWTGVNQPQHF
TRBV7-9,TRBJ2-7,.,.,TGTGCCAGCAGCCCCATGGGACATTCCTCCGAGCAGTACTTC,CASSPMGHSSEQYF
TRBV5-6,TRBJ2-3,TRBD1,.,TGTGCCAGCAGACGACAGGGAAGCACAGATACGCAGTATTTT,CASRRQGSTDTQYF
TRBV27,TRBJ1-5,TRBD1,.,TGTGCCAGCAGCCTAGACAGGGTCGGGCAGCCCCAGCATTTT,CASSLDRVGQPQHF
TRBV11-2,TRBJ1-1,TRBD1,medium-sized,TGTGCCAGCAGCAGGGACAGGGGCCAAGCTTTCTTT,CASSRDRGQAFF
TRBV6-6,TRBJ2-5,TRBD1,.,TGTGCCAGCAGTTCCGGGACAGGGGGCTTGAAGACCCAGTACTTC,CASSSGTGGLKTQYF
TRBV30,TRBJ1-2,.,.,TGTGCCTGGACAGGGTCGAGCTATGGCTACACCTTC,CAWTGSSYGYTF
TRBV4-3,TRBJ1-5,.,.,TGCGCCAGCAGCCAAGACGCGGCGAGCGGTCAGCCCCAGCATTTT,CASSQDAASGQPQHF
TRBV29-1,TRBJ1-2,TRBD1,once,TGCAGCGTTGAACCAGGCAGGGGGCTCGGCTACACCTTC,CSVEPGRGLGYTF
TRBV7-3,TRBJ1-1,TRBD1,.,TGTGCCAGCAGCCGTACAGGGGGACTTGAAGCTTTCTTT,CASSRTGGLEAFF
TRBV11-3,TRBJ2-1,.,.,TGTGCCAGCAGCTTAGACGGGAGCTCCTACAATGAGCAGTTCTTC,CASSLDGSSYNEQFF
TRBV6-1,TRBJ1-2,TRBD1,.,TGCGCGACAGGGGGTCGGGGATATGGCTACACCTTC,CATGGRGYGYTF
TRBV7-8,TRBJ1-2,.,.,TGTGCCAGCAGCGAGAAGCCGTGGGGGGATAACTATGGCTACACCTTC,CASSEKPWGDNYGYTF
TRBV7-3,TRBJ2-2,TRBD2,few,TGTGCCAGCAGCGTTAGCGGGGGAGGCGGCACCGGGGAGCTGTTTTTT,CASSVSGGGGTGELFF
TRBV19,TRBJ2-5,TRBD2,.,TGTGCCAGTGCGACGGGAGGGGGGAGAGGACTGCAAGAGACCCAGTACTTC,CASATGGGRGLQETQYF
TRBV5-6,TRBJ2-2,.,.,TGTGCCAGCAGCCCTGCCGGGACTCACACCGGGGAGCTGTTTTTT,CASSPAGTHTGELFF
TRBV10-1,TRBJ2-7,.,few,TGCGCCAGCAGTGCGGTTCCCCCCTACGAGCAGTACTTC,CASSAVPPYEQYF
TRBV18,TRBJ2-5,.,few,TGTGCCAGCTCTCCCCGGGGGTCTCAAGAGACCCAGTACTTC,CASSPRGSQETQYF
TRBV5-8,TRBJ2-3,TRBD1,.,TGTGCCAGCAGCTCTTTCGGGACAGGGTTCGAGGAGTCAGATACGCAGTATTTT,CASSSFGTGFEESDTQYF
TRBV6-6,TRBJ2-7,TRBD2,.,TGTGCCAGCAGTTACAGGAATAGCGGGAGACCTTACGAGCAGTACTTC,CASSYRNSGRPYEQYF
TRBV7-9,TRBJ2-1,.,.,TGTGCCAGCAGCTTAGGGCAGGGGCAATCCTACAATGAGCAGTTCTTC,CASSLGQGQSYNEQFF
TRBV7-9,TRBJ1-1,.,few,TGTGCCAGCAGCTCGAGGGGGGGGACTGAAGCTTTCTTT,CASSSRGGTEAFF
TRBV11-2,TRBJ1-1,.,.,TGTGCCAGCAGCTTTTCGCAGGGAGGACCGAACACTGAAGCTTTCTTT,CASSFSQGGPNTEAFF
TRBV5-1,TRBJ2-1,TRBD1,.,TGCGCCAGCAGCTTAGGGACAGGGCCCCACAATGAGCAGTTCTTC,CASSLGTGPHNEQFF
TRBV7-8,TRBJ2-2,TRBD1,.,TGTGCCAGCAGCGCCGTCCCGGGACAGGGAGCTGGGGAGCTGTTTTTT,CASSAVPGQGAGELFF
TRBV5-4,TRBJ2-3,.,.,TGTGCCAGCAGCTTGGTGGGGGCGCAAGATACGCAGTATTTT,CASSLVGAQDTQYF